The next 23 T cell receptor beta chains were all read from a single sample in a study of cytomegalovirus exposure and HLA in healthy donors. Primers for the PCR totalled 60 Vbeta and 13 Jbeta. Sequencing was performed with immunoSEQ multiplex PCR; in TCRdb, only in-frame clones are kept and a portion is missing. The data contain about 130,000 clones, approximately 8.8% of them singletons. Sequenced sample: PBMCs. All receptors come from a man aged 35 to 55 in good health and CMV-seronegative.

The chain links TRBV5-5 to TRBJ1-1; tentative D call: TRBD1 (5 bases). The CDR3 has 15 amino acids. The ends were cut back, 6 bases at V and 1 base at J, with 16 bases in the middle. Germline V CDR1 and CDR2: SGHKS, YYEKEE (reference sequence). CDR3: CASTSGGAENTEAFF. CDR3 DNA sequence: TGTGCCAGCACTTCTGGTGGGGCGGAGAACACTGAAGCTTTCTTT.

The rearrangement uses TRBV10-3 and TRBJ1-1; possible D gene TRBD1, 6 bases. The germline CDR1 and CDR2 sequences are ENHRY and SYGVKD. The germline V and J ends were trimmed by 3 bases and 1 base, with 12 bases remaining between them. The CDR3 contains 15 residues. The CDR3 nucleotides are TGTGCCATCAGTGAAGTGGCAGGGGCGAACACTGAAGCTTTCTTT. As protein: CAISEVAGANTEAFF.

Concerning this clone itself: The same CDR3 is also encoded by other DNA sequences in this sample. CDR3 in DNA: TGTGCCAGTAGTATCTCCGGTGGCTACACCTTC. Translated: CASSISGGYTF. The rearrangement links TRBV19 to TRBJ1-2, with unresolved D. Trimming shortened V by 3 bases and J by 7 bases, and 6 bases separated the two germline ends. This CDR3 contains 11 residues. From germline, CDR1 is LNHDA and CDR2 SQIVND (reference sequence).

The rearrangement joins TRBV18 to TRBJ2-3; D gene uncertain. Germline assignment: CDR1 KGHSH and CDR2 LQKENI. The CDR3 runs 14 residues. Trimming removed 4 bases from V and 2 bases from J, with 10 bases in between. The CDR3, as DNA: TGTGCCAGCTCACTCACCTACTTCACAGATACGCAGTATTTT. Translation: CASSLTYFTDTQYF.

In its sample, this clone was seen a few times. CDR3 bases: TGCGCCAGCAGTTTTGAGGGACAGGGTCGTGAAGCTTTCTTT. This sequence encodes CASSFEGQGREAFF. The V call is TRBV5-1, the J call TRBJ1-1, with TRBD1 identical over 9 bases. Germline V CDR1 and CDR2: SGHRS, YFSETQ. Unmatched junction bases numbered 9, after V lost 5 bases and J lost 7 bases. The CDR3 has 14 residues.

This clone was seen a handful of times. The CDR3, as DNA: TGTGCCAGCAGCGACAACTCGAACACCGGGGAGCTGTTTTTT. As protein: CASSDNSNTGELFF. This rearrangement joins TRBV6-6 to TRBJ2-2; D is unresolved. The CDR3 consists of 14 residues. V was clipped by 6 bases and J by 0 bases, with 8 bases between them. CDR1 and CDR2 from the germline V gene are MNHNY and SVGAGI (reference sequence).

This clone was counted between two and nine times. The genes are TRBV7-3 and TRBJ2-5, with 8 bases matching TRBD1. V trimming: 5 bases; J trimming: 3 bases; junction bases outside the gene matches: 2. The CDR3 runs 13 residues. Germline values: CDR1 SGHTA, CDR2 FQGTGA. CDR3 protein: CASSLDREETQYF. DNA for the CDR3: TGTGCCAGCAGCCTGGACAGGGAAGAGACCCAGTACTTC.

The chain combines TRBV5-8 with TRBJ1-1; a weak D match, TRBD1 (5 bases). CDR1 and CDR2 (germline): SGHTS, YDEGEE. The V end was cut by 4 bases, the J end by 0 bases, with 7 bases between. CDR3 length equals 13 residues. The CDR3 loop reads CASSETVNTEAFF. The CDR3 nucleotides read TGTGCCAGCAGCGAGACAGTGAACACTGAAGCTTTCTTT.

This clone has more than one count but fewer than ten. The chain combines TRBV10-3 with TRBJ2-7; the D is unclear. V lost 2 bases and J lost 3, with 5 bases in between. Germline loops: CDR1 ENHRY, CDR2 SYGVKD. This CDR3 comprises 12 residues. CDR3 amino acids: CAISEQDYEQYF. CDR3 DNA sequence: TGTGCCATCAGTGAGCAGGACTACGAGCAGTACTTC.

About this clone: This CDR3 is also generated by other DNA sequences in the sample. CDR3 loop: CASSLTGYEQYF. The CDR3 nucleotides are TGTGCCAGCAGTCTGACAGGGTACGAGCAGTACTTC. The genes are TRBV6-5 and TRBJ2-7, with 7 bases aligning to TRBD1. Germline lookup yields CDR1 MNHEY and CDR2 SVGAGI. V shed 5 bases, J shed 4 bases, and the junction held 2 bases outside the gene matches. CDR3 length: 12 amino acids.

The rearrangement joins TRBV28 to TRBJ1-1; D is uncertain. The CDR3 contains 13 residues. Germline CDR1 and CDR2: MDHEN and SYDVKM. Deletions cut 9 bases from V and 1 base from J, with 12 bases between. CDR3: CASLKPGNTEAFF. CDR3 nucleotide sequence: TGTGCCAGTCTAAAACCAGGGAACACTGAAGCTTTCTTT.

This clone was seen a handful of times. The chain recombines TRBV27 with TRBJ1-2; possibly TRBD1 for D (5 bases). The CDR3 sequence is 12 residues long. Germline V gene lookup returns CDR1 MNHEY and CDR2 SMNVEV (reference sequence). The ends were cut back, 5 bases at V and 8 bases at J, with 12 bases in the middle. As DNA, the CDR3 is TGTGCCAGCAGTCGGGCAGGGTGGGGCTACACCTTC. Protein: CASSRAGWGYTF.

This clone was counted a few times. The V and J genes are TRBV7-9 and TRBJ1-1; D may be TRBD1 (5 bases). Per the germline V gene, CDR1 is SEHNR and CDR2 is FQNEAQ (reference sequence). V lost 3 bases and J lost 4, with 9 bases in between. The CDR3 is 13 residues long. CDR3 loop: CASSFSGITEAFF. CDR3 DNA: TGTGCCAGCAGCTTTTCAGGGATCACTGAAGCTTTCTTT.

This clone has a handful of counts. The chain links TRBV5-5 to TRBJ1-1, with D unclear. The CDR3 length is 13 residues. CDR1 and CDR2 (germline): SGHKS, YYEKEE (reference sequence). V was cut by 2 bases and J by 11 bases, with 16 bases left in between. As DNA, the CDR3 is TGTGCCAGCAGCTTCTTAGGTATGGGAGGGGCTTTCTTT. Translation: CASSFLGMGGAFF.

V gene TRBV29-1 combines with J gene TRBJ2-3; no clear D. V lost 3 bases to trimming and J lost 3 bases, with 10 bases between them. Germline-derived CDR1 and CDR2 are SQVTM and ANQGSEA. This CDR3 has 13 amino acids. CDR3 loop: CSVEFAVTDTQYF. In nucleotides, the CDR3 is TGCAGCGTTGAGTTTGCGGTAACAGATACGCAGTATTTT.

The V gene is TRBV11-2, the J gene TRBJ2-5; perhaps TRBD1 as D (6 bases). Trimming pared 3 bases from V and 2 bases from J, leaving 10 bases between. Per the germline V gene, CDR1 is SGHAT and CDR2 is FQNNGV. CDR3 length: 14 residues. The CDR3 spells CASSFVQGQETQYF. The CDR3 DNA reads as TGTGCCAGCAGCTTTGTACAGGGACAAGAGACCCAGTACTTC.

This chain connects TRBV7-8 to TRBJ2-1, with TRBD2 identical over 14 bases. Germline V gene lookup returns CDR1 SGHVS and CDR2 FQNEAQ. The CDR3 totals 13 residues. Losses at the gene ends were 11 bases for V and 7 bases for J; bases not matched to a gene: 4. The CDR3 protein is CASRLAGGNEQFF. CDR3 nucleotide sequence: TGTGCCTCCAGACTAGCGGGGGGGAATGAGCAGTTCTTC.

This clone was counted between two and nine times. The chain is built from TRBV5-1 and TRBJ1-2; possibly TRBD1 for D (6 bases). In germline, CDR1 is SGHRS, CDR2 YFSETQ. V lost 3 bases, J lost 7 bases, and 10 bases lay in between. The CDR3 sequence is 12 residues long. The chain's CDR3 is CASSWTDSGYTF. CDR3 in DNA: TGCGCCAGCAGCTGGACAGATTCTGGCTACACCTTC.

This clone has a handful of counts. CDR3 nucleotides: TGTGCCAGCAGTGCACAGATGAACACTGAAGCTTTCTTT. Its translation: CASSAQMNTEAFF. This chain uses TRBV6-4 with TRBJ1-1; D unclear. The CDR3 has 13 residues. Germline assignment: CDR1 MRHNA and CDR2 SNTAGT. Trimming cost V 4 bases and J 0 bases, with 6 bases left between them.

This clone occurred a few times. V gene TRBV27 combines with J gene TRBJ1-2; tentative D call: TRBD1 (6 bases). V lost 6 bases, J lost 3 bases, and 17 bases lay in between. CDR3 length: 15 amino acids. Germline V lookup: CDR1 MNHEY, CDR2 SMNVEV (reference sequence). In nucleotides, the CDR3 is TGTGCCAGCAGCCGAACAGGGCTCCCTTACTATGGCTACACCTTC. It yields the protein CASSRTGLPYYGYTF.

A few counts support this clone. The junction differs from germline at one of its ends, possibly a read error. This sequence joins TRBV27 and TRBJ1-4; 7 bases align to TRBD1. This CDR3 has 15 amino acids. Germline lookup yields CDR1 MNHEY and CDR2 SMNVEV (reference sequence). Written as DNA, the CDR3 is TGTGCCAGCAGTTTAAGACAGGGTGGGAATGGAAAACTGTTTTTT. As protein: CASSLRQGGNGKLFF.

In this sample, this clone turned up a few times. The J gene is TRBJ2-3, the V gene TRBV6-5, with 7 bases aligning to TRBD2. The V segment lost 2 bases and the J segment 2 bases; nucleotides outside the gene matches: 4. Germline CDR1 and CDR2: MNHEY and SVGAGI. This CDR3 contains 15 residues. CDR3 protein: CASSYIGTTTDTQYF. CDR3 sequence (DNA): TGTGCCAGCAGTTACATAGGGACTACCACAGATACGCAGTATTTT.

CDR3: CASSLATDSYGYTF. For the CDR3, the DNA is TGTGCCAGCAGCTTAGCGACGGACAGCTATGGCTACACCTTC. The chain uses TRBV7-9 and TRBJ1-2; possibly TRBD1 for D (6 bases). In germline, CDR1 is SEHNR, CDR2 FQNEAQ (reference sequence). Trimming stripped 0 bases from V and 4 bases from J, with 9 bases between. The CDR3 extends over 14 amino acids. The variable domain in full, with the rest retrieved from reference TRBV7-9 and TRBJ1-2, is DTGVSQNPRHKITKRGQNVTFRCDPISEHNRLYWYRQTLGQGPEFLTYFQNEAQLEKSRLLSDRFSAERPKGSFSTLEIQRTEQGDSAMYLCASSLATDSYGYTFGSGTRLTVV.